This T cell receptor (beta chain) was captured in a study of blood T cell repertoires in COVID-19. Across the whole study: Material from acute and convalescent COVID-19 was sourced from the United States, Italy and Spain. Nucleic acid was either cDNA or gDNA, and it came from T cells, B-cell-depleted T cells, or PBMCs.

The germline V gene encodes CDR1 ENHRY and CDR2 SYGVKD. The CDR3 length is 14 residues. V gave up 4 bases and J gave up 4 bases, with 11 bases separating them. Participant-reported clinical history was the basis for cohort assignment. Clones were read by immunoSEQ multiplex PCR, and TCRdb kept only the in-frame ones, dropping some. The data hold approximately 220,000 clones, with around 92% observed a single time. The clonotype was recovered from a woman aged 25 to 45 with acute COVID-19. The chain combines TRBV10-3 with TRBJ1-5; TRBD1 is a possible D gene (6 bases). Sequencing was performed on PBMCs or T cells enriched from blood (not recorded which). The CDR3 sequence is CAISAGDGNQPQHF. DNA for the CDR3: TGTGCCATCAGTGCAGGGGATGGTAATCAGCCCCAGCATTTT.